The next 9 T cell receptor beta chains were all read from a single sample in a study of control samples from healthy donors and cancer patients. Produced via immunoSEQ multiplex PCR; TCRdb's table is partial and in-frame only. The repertoire consists of 76,000 or so clones, with approximately 88% occurring once and the leading ten covering around a tenth. The specimen sequenced was PBMCs. These receptors were collected from a woman between 45 and 60 years old with colorectal cancer.

This clone was found once. The chain carries TRBV30 and TRBJ2-5, with D possibly TRBD1 on 5 matching bases. Germline CDR1 and CDR2: GTSNPN and SVGIG (reference sequence). CDR3 size: 12 residues. Trimming took off 4 bases at V and 4 bases at J, with 10 bases between the two ends. CDR3 nucleotide sequence: TGTGCCTGGAAATTAGGGGCAGAGACCCAGTACTTC. Protein: CAWKLGAETQYF.

The CDR3 nucleotides are TGTGCCACCAGTGATTGGGAGGGGGGCCAACAAGAGACCCAGTACTTC. Translating it yields CATSDWEGGQQETQYF. V and J are TRBV24-1 and TRBJ2-5, with D possibly matching TRBD2 (7 bases). V lost 2 bases, J lost 2 bases, and 14 bases lay in between. The length of the CDR3 is 16 residues. Per the germline V gene, CDR1 is KGHDR and CDR2 is SFDVKD.

The rearrangement links TRBV27 to TRBJ1-5, with D perhaps matching TRBD1 (5 bases). The CDR3 contains 16 residues. Per germline, CDR1 MNHEY and CDR2 SMNVEV (reference sequence). Trimming removed 5 bases at V and 2 bases at J, with 16 bases between. DNA of the CDR3: TGTGCCAGCAGTCCCGAGACATTGACAGGCAATCAGCCCCAGCATTTT. It yields the protein CASSPETLTGNQPQHF.

The gene calls are TRBV6-2 or TRBV6-3 and TRBJ2-5, with D possibly matching TRBD1 (6 bases). Deletions cut 3 bases from V and 2 bases from J, with 13 bases between. CDR3 length: 15 residues. CDR1 MNHEY and CDR2 SVGEGT come from the germline V gene. Here the CDR3 DNA reads TGTGCCAGCAGTTATCTCACAGGGCGACAAGAGACCCAGTACTTC. Translating it yields CASSYLTGRQETQYF.

This chain uses TRBV19 with TRBJ1-5, with unresolved D. The CDR3 extends over 13 amino acids. Looked up from germline, CDR1 is LNHDA and CDR2 is SQIVND (reference sequence). V gave up 7 bases and J gave up 5 bases, with 12 bases separating them. CDR3 loop: CASNRNGHQPQHF. CDR3 coding DNA: TGTGCCAGTAATCGCAATGGGCATCAGCCCCAGCATTTT.

This clone appeared once. The chain is built from TRBV27 and TRBJ1-1; D call uncertain. Trimming stripped 3 bases from V and 2 bases from J, with 10 bases between. Germline CDR1 MNHEY, CDR2 SMNVEV (reference sequence). The CDR3 sequence is 14 residues long. For the CDR3, the DNA is TGTGCCAGCAGTTTCCAGCGCGAAAACACTGAAGCTTTCTTT. Protein sequence: CASSFQRENTEAFF.

The chain joins TRBV20-1 to TRBJ1-1; D is perhaps TRBD1 (5 bases). This CDR3 comprises 11 residues. The V gene lost 6 bases and the J gene lost 4 bases, with 9 bases spanning the gap. Germline loops: CDR1 DFQATT, CDR2 SNEGSKA (reference sequence). The CDR3 sequence: CSAGGTTEAFF. The CDR3 DNA reads as TGCAGTGCCGGGGGGACCACTGAAGCTTTCTTT.

The rearrangement joins TRBV5-5 to TRBJ2-5; D possibly uses TRBD1 or TRBD2 (5 bases each). Trimming cost V 4 bases and J 2 bases, with 12 bases left between them. This CDR3 is built from 14 residues. From germline, CDR1 is SGHKS and CDR2 YYEKEE (reference sequence). The chain's CDR3 is CASSMGRTQETQYF. The CDR3 bases are TGTGCCAGCAGCATGGGACGGACGCAAGAGACCCAGTACTTC.

The chain employs TRBV25-1 and TRBJ2-5, with 7 bases aligning to TRBD1. The J segment lost 5 bases and the V segment lost 2 bases, leaving 8 bases of the junction unmatched. Germline V gene sequence: CDR1 MGHDK, CDR2 SYGVNS. The CDR3 loop spans 15 amino acids. For the CDR3, the DNA is TGTGCCAGCAGTGAAGACAGGGCGTTTGATGAGACCCAGTACTTC. This sequence encodes CASSEDRAFDETQYF.